This entry lists 25 T cell receptor beta chains sequenced from one sample in a study of blood T cell repertoires in COVID-19. Profiled with immunoSEQ multiplex PCR; TCRdb holds only in-frame clones, not every one. There are approximately 220,000 clones in the sample; roughly 85% occur only once, and approximately 3.8% lies in the top ten. The sequencing input was PBMCs or T cells enriched from blood (not recorded which). Source of these receptors: a woman aged 40-49 years who had been exposed to COVID-19.

A remark on this clone: Other DNA sequences in the same sample also yield this CDR3. The genes are TRBV5-5 and TRBJ1-5; D may be TRBD1 (5 bases). The CDR3 contains 13 residues. Germline V lookup: CDR1 SGHKS, CDR2 YYEKEE (reference sequence). With 0 bases removed from V and 5 bases from J, the gap between germline ends came to 6 bases. As DNA, the CDR3 is TGTGCCAGCAGCTTGGGGGGGGATCAGCCCCAGCATTTT. Encoded protein: CASSLGGDQPQHF.

The J gene is TRBJ2-3, the V gene TRBV7-3; 9 bases fit TRBD2. Trimming at V came to 0 bases and at J to 3 bases, leaving 4 bases not matched to a gene. Germline V gene sequence: CDR1 SGHTA, CDR2 FQGTGA. The CDR3 totals 16 residues. CDR3 bases: TGTGCCAGCAGCTTAACGCGGCTAGCGGGGACAGATACGCAGTATTTT. Translated, it gives CASSLTRLAGTDTQYF.

The genes are TRBV7-2 and TRBJ2-1; 7 nucleotides match TRBD1. In germline, CDR1 is SGHTA, CDR2 FQGNSA. The V segment lost 8 bases and the J segment 0 bases; nucleotides outside the gene matches: 7. CDR3 length: 15 amino acids. This chain's CDR3 is CASGKRDSSYNEQFF. CDR3 DNA sequence: TGTGCCAGCGGGAAACGGGACAGCTCCTACAATGAGCAGTTCTTC.

The chain joins TRBV23-1 to TRBJ1-2; 7 bases are a match to TRBD1. TRBV23-1 is an ORF, and what it does is uncertain. The CDR3 contains 15 residues. The V and J ends lost 3 bases and 5 bases, in that order; junction bases with no gene match: 9. The CDR3 loop reads CASSHMDRLLYGYTF. In nucleotides, the CDR3 is TGCGCCAGCAGTCACATGGACAGGCTCCTGTATGGCTACACCTTC.

This clone occurred a few times. V is TRBV19 and J is TRBJ1-1; tentatively, D is TRBD1 (6 bases). The CDR3 covers 13 residues. Per germline, CDR1 LNHDA and CDR2 SQIVND (reference sequence). V lost 4 bases and J 1 base, leaving 7 bases between the germline ends. CDR3 bases: TGTGCCAGTAGTAGACAGGCGAACACTGAAGCTTTCTTT. Amino acids: CASSRQANTEAFF.

The rearrangement joins TRBV27 to TRBJ2-3; TRBD2 aligns across 8 bases. V lost 8 bases, J lost 1 base, and 11 bases stayed unmatched. Germline V gives CDR1 MNHEY, CDR2 SMNVEV (reference sequence). The CDR3 covers 16 residues. For the CDR3, the DNA is TGTGCCAGCTGCGGCGGAAGCGGGGGACGCACAGATACGCAGTATTTT. It codes for CASCGGSGGRTDTQYF.

The V call is TRBV3-1 (or the pseudogene TRBV3-2), the J call TRBJ1-1, with 9 bases aligning to TRBD1. The germline V gene encodes CDR1 LGHDT and CDR2 YNNKEL (reference sequence). V gave up 4 bases and J gave up 2 bases; unmatched junction bases: 2. The CDR3 runs to 14 residues. CDR3 protein: CASSRGQGNTEAFF. CDR3 sequence (DNA): TGTGCCAGCAGCCGGGGACAGGGTAACACTGAAGCTTTCTTT.

The CDR3 here is CASSEGGVATEAFF. In DNA form, the CDR3 reads TGTGCCAGCAGTGAAGGGGGGGTAGCGACTGAAGCTTTCTTT. This chain links TRBV6-1 with TRBJ1-1; a possible D gene is TRBD1 (5 bases). V was trimmed by 1 base and J by 5 bases, leaving 11 bases between them. This CDR3 contains 14 residues. CDR1 and CDR2 (germline): MNHNS, SASEGT.

The chain has TRBV28 and TRBJ1-5; 11 bases line up with TRBD1. Germline V gene lookup returns CDR1 MDHEN and CDR2 SYDVKM. Germline trimming cut 5 bases from V and 3 bases from J; bases unmatched to any gene: 6. This CDR3 comprises 16 residues. CDR3: CASSPGTGGPNQPQHF. The CDR3 DNA is TGTGCCAGCAGTCCAGGGACAGGGGGTCCCAATCAGCCCCAGCATTTT.

V and J are TRBV12-3 or TRBV12-4 and TRBJ1-5; D is undetermined. V was shortened by 3 bases and J by 4 bases, with 7 bases between the two germline ends. The CDR3 runs to 13 residues. CDR3 protein: CASSFPGNQPQHF. The CDR3 region has the DNA TGTGCCAGCAGTTTCCCGGGTAATCAGCCCCAGCATTTT.

The chain employs TRBV7-6 and TRBJ2-2, with a tentative D call TRBD1 (6 bases). CDR1 is SGHVS, CDR2 FNYEAQ, per germline. The V end lost 1 base, the J end lost 2 bases, and 11 bases lay between the germline ends. The CDR3 runs to 16 residues. The CDR3: CASSLVVGANTGELFF. CDR3 in DNA: TGTGCCAGCAGCTTAGTTGTGGGGGCCAACACCGGGGAGCTGTTTTTT.

The rearrangement uses TRBV3-1 (or the pseudogene TRBV3-2) and TRBJ1-2; TRBD1 might be the D (5 bases). Trimming took off 3 bases at V and 8 bases at J, with 22 bases between the two ends. In germline, CDR1 is LGHDT, CDR2 YNNKEL (reference sequence). The CDR3 runs 16 residues. CDR3 nucleotide sequence: TGTGCCAGCAGCCATGCAGGGTTAGGTTCCGTTGGCGGCTACACCTTC. Translating gives CASSHAGLGSVGGYTF.

The chain combines TRBV7-2 with TRBJ2-1, with D possibly matching TRBD2 (6 bases). Germline CDR1 reads SGHTA; CDR2 reads FQGNSA. The length of the CDR3 is 14 residues. The V end was cut by 1 base, the J end by 7 bases, with 11 bases between. The CDR3 sequence is CASSLGPGGNEQFF. In nucleotides, the CDR3 is TGTGCCAGCAGCTTAGGTCCAGGAGGGAATGAGCAGTTCTTC.

This clone came up many times. The same CDR3 arises from other DNA sequences in this sample as well. The chain couples TRBV5-1 to TRBJ2-7; 7 bases line up with TRBD1. Germline trimming cut 3 bases from V and 6 bases from J; bases unmatched to any gene: 3. CDR1 and CDR2 from the germline V gene are SGHRS and YFSETQ. This CDR3 contains 12 residues. CDR3 in DNA: TGCGCCAGCAGCTCAAACAGGGGCGAGCAGTACTTC. It encodes CASSSNRGEQYF.

The chain combines TRBV10-3 with TRBJ1-1; D unresolved. Trimming stripped 6 bases from V and 7 bases from J, with 18 bases between. Germline CDR1 ENHRY, CDR2 SYGVKD. This CDR3 region has 14 residues. As DNA, the CDR3 is TGTGCCATCAGCCAGGACGGGGAACGGGTTGAAGCTTTCTTT. Translation: CAISQDGERVEAFF.

This chain joins TRBV5-1 and TRBJ1-6; 7 bases map to TRBD1. Germline trimming cut 4 bases from V and 7 bases from J; bases unmatched to any gene: 8. The germline V gene has CDR1 SGHRS and CDR2 YFSETQ. This CDR3 has 15 residues. This chain's CDR3 is CASSPRDRYNSPLHF. In DNA, the CDR3 is TGCGCCAGCAGCCCAAGGGACAGATACAATTCACCCCTCCACTTT. Together with reference TRBV5-1 and TRBJ1-6, the CDR3 gives the full variable domain: KAGVTQTPRYLIKTRGQQVTLSCSPISGHRSVSWYQQTPGQGLQFLFEYFSETQRNKGNFPGRFSGRQFSNSRSEMNVSTLELGDSALYLCASSPRDRYNSPLHFGNGTRLTVT.

The chain is built from TRBV7-2 and TRBJ1-1, with 8 bases matching TRBD1. The CDR3 runs 16 residues. CDR1 and CDR2 from the germline V gene are SGHTA and FQGNSA. The V and J ends lost 5 bases and 1 base, in that order; junction bases with no gene match: 9. DNA for the CDR3: TGTGCCAGCAGCAAAAACACAGGGGGGAAGAACACTGAAGCTTTCTTT. This encodes CASSKNTGGKNTEAFF.

The chain joins TRBV7-7 to TRBJ2-1; possibly TRBD1 for D (8 bases). Germline assignment: CDR1 SSHAT and CDR2 FNYEAQ (reference sequence). V lost 5 bases and J 3 bases, leaving 17 bases between the germline ends. The length of the CDR3 is 16 residues. In nucleotides, the CDR3 is TGTGCCAGCAGCGCAGCACAGGGGGGGCACTACAATGAGCAGTTCTTC. Its protein is CASSAAQGGHYNEQFF.

This chain uses TRBV3-1 (or the pseudogene TRBV3-2) with TRBJ2-5; D perhaps matches TRBD2 (5 bases). Germline loops: CDR1 LGHDT, CDR2 YNNKEL (reference sequence). The V end lost 4 bases, the J end lost 2 bases, and 17 bases lay between the germline ends. The CDR3 sequence is 16 residues long. CDR3 sequence (DNA): TGTGCCAGCAGCCTTGGGGAGAAGGAGGCTCAAGAGACCCAGTACTTC. Residues: CASSLGEKEAQETQYF.

V and J are TRBV25-1 and TRBJ2-1, with D maybe TRBD1 (5 bases). Germline V CDR1 and CDR2: MGHDK, SYGVNS. Deletions cut 4 bases from V and 7 bases from J, with 11 bases between. This CDR3 comprises 13 residues. The CDR3 nucleotides read TGTGCCAGCAGTGGTACAGGCGCGAATGAGCAGTTCTTC. Its protein product is CASSGTGANEQFF.

The chain is built from TRBV30 and TRBJ1-1; D call uncertain. The CDR3 is made up of 13 amino acids. Germline CDR1 and CDR2: GTSNPN and SVGIG (reference sequence). V was cut by 4 bases and J by 1 base, with 10 bases left in between. The CDR3 bases are TGTGCCTGGACCCGGCAGGCGAACACTGAAGCTTTCTTT. Its protein is CAWTRQANTEAFF.

This clone was observed a few times. This chain joins TRBV4-2 and TRBJ1-2, with D uncertain. CDR1 and CDR2 from the germline V gene are LGHNA and YNFKEQ. The CDR3 contains 13 residues. V gave up 2 bases and J gave up 6 bases, with 10 bases separating them. The CDR3 is CASSQLAGNGYTF. For the CDR3, the DNA is TGTGCCAGCAGCCAATTGGCCGGGAATGGCTACACCTTC.

The chain carries TRBV28 and TRBJ1-2; D is undetermined. Per germline, CDR1 MDHEN and CDR2 SYDVKM. This CDR3 contains 13 residues. Trimming removed 8 bases from V and 7 bases from J, with 17 bases in between. The CDR3: CASGRPGAPGYTF. CDR3 bases: TGTGCCAGCGGCCGACCGGGAGCGCCTGGCTACACCTTC.

The chain joins TRBV5-4 to TRBJ1-2; possibly TRBD1 for D (5 bases). Germline V gene sequence: CDR1 SGHNT, CDR2 YYREEE (reference sequence). This CDR3 contains 14 residues. The V end lost 7 bases, the J end lost 10 bases, and 23 bases lay between the germline ends. CDR3 nucleotide sequence: TGTGCCAGCGGTCAAGACAGTCAGCTTTCCGCCTACACCTTC. Translation: CASGQDSQLSAYTF. Combining the CDR3 with reference TRBV5-4 and TRBJ1-2 gives the whole variable domain ETGVTQSPTHLIKTRGQQVTLRCSSQSGHNTVSWYQQALGQGPQFIFQYYREEENGRGNFPPRFSGLQFPNYSSELNVNALELDDSALYLCASGQDSQLSAYTFGSGTRLTVV.

The chain couples TRBV9 to TRBJ2-1, with 7 bases matching TRBD2. CDR1 SGDLS and CDR2 YYNGEE come from the germline V gene. J was trimmed by 4 bases and V by 1 base; bases with no gene match: 11. The CDR3 has 17 residues. In DNA form, the CDR3 reads TGTGCCAGCAGCGTATCACCGGCGGGACTAACGTACAATGAGCAGTTCTTC. It yields the protein CASSVSPAGLTYNEQFF.